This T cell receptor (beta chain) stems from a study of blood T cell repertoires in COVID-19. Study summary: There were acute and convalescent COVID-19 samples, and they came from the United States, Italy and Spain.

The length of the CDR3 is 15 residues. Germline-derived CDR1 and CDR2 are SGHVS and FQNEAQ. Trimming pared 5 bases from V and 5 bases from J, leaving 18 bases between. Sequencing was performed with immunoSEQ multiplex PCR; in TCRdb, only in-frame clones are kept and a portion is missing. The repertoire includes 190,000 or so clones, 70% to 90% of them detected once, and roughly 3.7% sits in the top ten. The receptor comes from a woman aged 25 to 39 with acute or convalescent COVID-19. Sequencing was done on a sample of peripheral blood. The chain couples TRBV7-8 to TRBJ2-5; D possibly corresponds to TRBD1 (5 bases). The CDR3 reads CASSLRTPYGETQYF. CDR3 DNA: TGTGCCAGCAGCCTAAGGACACCTTATGGGGAGACCCAGTACTTC.